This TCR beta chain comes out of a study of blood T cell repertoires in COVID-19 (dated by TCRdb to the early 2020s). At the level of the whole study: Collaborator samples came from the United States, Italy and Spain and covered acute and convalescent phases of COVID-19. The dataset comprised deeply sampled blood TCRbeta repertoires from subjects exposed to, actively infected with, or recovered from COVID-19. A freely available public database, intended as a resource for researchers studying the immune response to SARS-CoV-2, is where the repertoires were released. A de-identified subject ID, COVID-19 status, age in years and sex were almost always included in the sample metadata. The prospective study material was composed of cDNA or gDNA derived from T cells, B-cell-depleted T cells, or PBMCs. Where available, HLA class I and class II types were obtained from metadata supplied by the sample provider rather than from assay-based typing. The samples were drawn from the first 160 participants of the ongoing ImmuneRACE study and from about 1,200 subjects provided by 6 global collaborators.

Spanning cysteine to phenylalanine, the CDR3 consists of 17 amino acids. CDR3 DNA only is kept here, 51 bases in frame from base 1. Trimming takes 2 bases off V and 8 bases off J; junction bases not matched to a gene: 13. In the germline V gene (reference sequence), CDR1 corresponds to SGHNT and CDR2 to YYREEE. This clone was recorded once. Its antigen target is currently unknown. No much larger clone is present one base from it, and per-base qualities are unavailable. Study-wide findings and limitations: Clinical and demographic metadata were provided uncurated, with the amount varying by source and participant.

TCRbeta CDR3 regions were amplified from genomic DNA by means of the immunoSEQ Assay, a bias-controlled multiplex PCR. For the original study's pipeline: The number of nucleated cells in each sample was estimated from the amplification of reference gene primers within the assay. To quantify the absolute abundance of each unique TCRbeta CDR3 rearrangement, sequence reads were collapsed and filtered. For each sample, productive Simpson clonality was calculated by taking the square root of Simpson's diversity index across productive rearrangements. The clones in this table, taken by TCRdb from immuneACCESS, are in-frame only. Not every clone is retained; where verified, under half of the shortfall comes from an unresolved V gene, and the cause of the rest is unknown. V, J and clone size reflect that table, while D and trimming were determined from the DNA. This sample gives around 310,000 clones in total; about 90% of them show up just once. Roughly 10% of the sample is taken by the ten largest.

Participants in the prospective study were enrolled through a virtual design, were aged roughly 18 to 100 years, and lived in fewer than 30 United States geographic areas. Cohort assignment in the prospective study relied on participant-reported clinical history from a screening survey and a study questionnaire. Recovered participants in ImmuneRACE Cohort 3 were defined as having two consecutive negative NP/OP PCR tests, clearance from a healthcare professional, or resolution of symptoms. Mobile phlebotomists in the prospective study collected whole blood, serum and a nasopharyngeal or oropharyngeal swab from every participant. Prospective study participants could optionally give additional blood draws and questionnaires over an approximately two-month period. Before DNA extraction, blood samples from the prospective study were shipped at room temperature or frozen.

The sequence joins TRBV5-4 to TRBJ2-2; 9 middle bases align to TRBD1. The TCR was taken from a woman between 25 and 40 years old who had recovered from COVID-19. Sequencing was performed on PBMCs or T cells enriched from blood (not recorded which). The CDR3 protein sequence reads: CASSFGGDRAFRGELFF. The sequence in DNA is TGTGCCAGCAGCTTTGGGGGGGACAGGGCTTTCCGAGGGGAGCTGTTTTTT.